These 17 T cell receptor beta chains share one sample of origin, sequenced in a study of T cell responses to AZD1222 COVID-19 vaccine. Measured with immunoSEQ multiplex PCR; TCRdb has only the in-frame clones, and not every one. The table has roughly 80,000 clones, roughly nine tenths seen once; the top ten hold roughly 5%. Sequencing was performed on peripheral blood, taken 28 days after the second AZD1222 dose. The receptors derive from an adult who received the AZD1222 COVID-19 vaccine.

The chain has TRBV4-1 and TRBJ1-5, with D unclear. The germline V gene encodes CDR1 MGHRA and CDR2 YSYEKL. CDR3 size: 16 residues. The germline V and J ends were trimmed by 1 base and 5 bases, with 15 bases remaining between them. This CDR3 is CASSQVGVRVDQPQHF. The CDR3, as DNA: TGCGCCAGCAGCCAAGTAGGCGTTAGGGTTGATCAGCCCCAGCATTTT.

The chain joins TRBV11-2 to TRBJ2-7; D is perhaps TRBD1 (8 bases). Germline CDR1 reads SGHAT; CDR2 reads FQNNGV. This CDR3 comprises 16 residues. Trimming removed 3 bases at V and 2 bases at J, with 17 bases between. The chain's CDR3 is CASSLMGGTGAYEQYF. CDR3 bases: TGTGCCAGCAGCTTGATGGGGGGGACAGGAGCCTACGAGCAGTACTTC.

The rearrangement joins TRBV4-3 to TRBJ2-5; D possibly uses TRBD1 or TRBD2 (6 bases each). The CDR3 is 15 amino acids. Trimming took 1 base from V and 4 from J, leaving 13 bases between them. Germline loops: CDR1 LGHNA, CDR2 YSLEER. The CDR3 region is CASSQGWGAGETQYF. CDR3 DNA: TGCGCCAGCAGCCAAGGATGGGGGGCAGGAGAGACCCAGTACTTC.

This clone was detected only a few times. At one of its ends the junction is not consistent with the germline gene, which may arise from a read error. V and J are TRBV7-2 and TRBJ1-2; 12 bases match TRBD1. The CDR3 consists of 13 residues. Germline V gene lookup returns CDR1 SGHTA and CDR2 FQGNSA. CDR3 in amino acids: CASSLASGTGGHF. DNA of the CDR3: TGTGCCAGCAGCTTAGCGTCGGGGACAGGGGGCCACTTC.

The chain combines TRBV4-2 with TRBJ2-5, with D possibly called TRBD1 or TRBD2 (6 bases each). The CDR3 has 16 residues. Deletions cut 0 bases from V and 3 bases from J, with 14 bases between. In germline, CDR1 is LGHNA, CDR2 YNFKEQ. CDR3 region: CASSQDPPGAEETQYF. The CDR3, as DNA: TGTGCCAGCAGCCAAGATCCCCCGGGGGCGGAAGAGACCCAGTACTTC.

This rearrangement joins TRBV19 to TRBJ2-5, with 9 bases aligning to TRBD1. CDR1 is LNHDA and CDR2 is SQIVND in the germline V gene (reference sequence). After removal of 4 bases from V and 5 bases from J, the junction contained 8 bases not matched to a gene. This CDR3 is 15 amino acids long. DNA for the CDR3: TGTGCCAGTAGTAGTGGGACAGGGATTCGGGAGACCCAGTACTTC. This sequence encodes CASSSGTGIRETQYF.

This chain connects TRBV19 to TRBJ1-6; D is perhaps TRBD1 (6 bases). The CDR3 contains 16 residues. The germline V gene has CDR1 LNHDA and CDR2 SQIVND (reference sequence). V was cut by 7 bases and J by 3 bases, with 16 bases left in between. The CDR3 DNA sequence: TGTGCCAGTACCCTCAGCGGGACAAACTATAATTCACCCCTCCACTTT. It is translated as CASTLSGTNYNSPLHF.

V usage is TRBV29-1 and J usage is TRBJ1-1, with 9 positions matching TRBD1. V shed 7 bases, J shed 1 base, and the junction held 4 bases outside the gene matches. The CDR3 is made up of 13 amino acids. Germline V gives CDR1 SQVTM, CDR2 ANQGSEA. The CDR3 DNA reads as TGCAGCGGGGGACAGGGACAGAACACTGAAGCTTTCTTT. Its translation is CSGGQGQNTEAFF.

V gene TRBV5-1 combines with J gene TRBJ1-2, with D tentatively TRBD1 (5 bases). Trimming took 4 bases from V and 5 from J, leaving 12 bases between them. CDR1 and CDR2 from the germline V gene are SGHRS and YFSETQ. This CDR3 region has 13 residues. The CDR3 DNA follows: TGCGCCAGCAGCCCAACCCAGGGTTATGGCTACACCTTC. Encoded protein: CASSPTQGYGYTF.

This chain's CDR3 is CASSPGRQNEKLFF. The CDR3 DNA sequence: TGTGCCAGCTCACCGGGACGGCAGAATGAAAAACTGTTTTTT. The V and J genes are TRBV18 and TRBJ1-4, with a weak D call TRBD1 (5 bases). The length of the CDR3 is 14 residues. V gave up 3 bases and J gave up 5 bases, with 10 bases separating them. From germline, CDR1 is KGHSH and CDR2 LQKENI.

There are a few counts of this clone. V and J are TRBV6-1 and TRBJ2-1; 10 bases line up with TRBD2. CDR1 and CDR2 (germline): MNHNS, SASEGT. The V and J ends lost 3 bases and 7 bases, in that order; junction bases with no gene match: 6. The CDR3 has 15 residues. CDR3 coding DNA: TGTGCCAGCAGTGAGACTAGCGGGTCCACTAATGAGCAGTTCTTC. This encodes CASSETSGSTNEQFF.

The rearrangement uses TRBV28 and TRBJ1-1, with 7 bases matching TRBD1. Germline loops: CDR1 MDHEN, CDR2 SYDVKM. Trimming at V came to 2 bases and at J to 0 bases, leaving 3 bases not matched to a gene. CDR3 length: 15 residues. The CDR3 loop is CASSLGQVLNTEAFF. CDR3 DNA: TGTGCCAGCAGTTTAGGACAGGTGTTGAACACTGAAGCTTTCTTT.

The chain joins TRBV19 to TRBJ1-2; D remains unclear. Germline lookup yields CDR1 LNHDA and CDR2 SQIVND (reference sequence). The CDR3 length is 15 residues. The ends were cut back, 5 bases at V and 1 base at J, with 14 bases in the middle. The DNA of the CDR3 is TGTGCCAGTAGTCCCACCGGGGAATTTAACTATGGCTACACCTTC. It translates to CASSPTGEFNYGYTF.

The CDR3 sequence: CAISELGRDEKLFF. DNA of the CDR3: TGTGCCATCAGTGAGCTGGGGCGGGATGAAAAACTGTTTTTT. The rearrangement links TRBV10-3 to TRBJ1-4; D might be TRBD1 (5 bases). Germline V gives CDR1 ENHRY, CDR2 SYGVKD. Trimming cost V 2 bases and J 6 bases, with 10 bases left between them. The CDR3 is 14 amino acids.

This clone was seen only a few times. The rearrangement links TRBV10-3 to TRBJ1-5; 7 bases match TRBD1. The CDR3 runs to 15 residues. Germline V CDR1 and CDR2: ENHRY, SYGVKD. V shed 2 bases, J shed 7 bases, and the junction held 8 bases outside the gene matches. This CDR3 reads CAISETGAVGQPQHF. CDR3 DNA sequence: TGTGCCATCAGTGAGACAGGGGCGGTGGGCCAGCCCCAGCATTTT.

This chain links TRBV5-4 with TRBJ1-4, with 9 bases aligning to TRBD1. Germline CDR1 reads SGHNT; CDR2 reads YYREEE (reference sequence). This CDR3 spans 15 amino acids. Germline trimming cut 3 bases from V and 6 bases from J; bases unmatched to any gene: 6. CDR3 residues: CASSSSRDRDEKLFF. As DNA, the CDR3 is TGTGCCAGCAGCTCGTCCCGGGACAGGGATGAAAAACTGTTTTTT.

The genes are TRBV12-3 or TRBV12-4 and TRBJ1-6; a possible D gene is TRBD1 (6 bases). V lost 5 bases to trimming and J lost 10 bases, with 12 bases between them. The CDR3 is made up of 13 amino acids. The CDR3 DNA is TGTGCCAGCAGTCCAACAGGGCTATCACCCCTCCACTTT. The encoded protein is CASSPTGLSPLHF.